The sequence of this T cell receptor beta chain was determined in a study of T cells in Graves' hyperthyroidism and ophthalmopathy. Template material for amplifying TCR beta CDR3 regions consisted of RNA transcripts. A first-round RT-PCR of the TCR CDR3 used the HTBI primer set. TCRdb analysed the multiplex PCR reads with MiXCR anew, one entry per CDR3 protein. The data hold nearly 600,000 distinct CDR3 sequences, with approximately 14% observed a single time. General observations from the study: Before onset, ophthalmopathy was predicted by the model a median about 6.2 months earlier.

Points on this clonotype: No antigen is known for it.

The CDR3 is 10 amino acids. The germline V gene has CDR1 DFQATT and CDR2 SNEGSKA (reference sequence). Trimming cost V 5 bases and J 6 bases, with 5 bases left between them. The source of the PBMCs was around 10 ml of fresh peripheral blood. The chain joins TRBV20-1 to TRBJ1-5; D unclear. The sample taken for sequencing was blood. The receptor was derived from a woman younger than 30 with Graves' ophthalmopathy. The CDR3 DNA reads as TGCAGTGCTGGGGTTCAGCCCCAGCATTTT. Its protein product is CSAGVQPQHF.